This T cell receptor beta chain was recorded in a study of siplizumab effects on memory and regulatory T cells (dated by TCRdb to about 2019). Notes on the research overall: The study looked at the effect of siplizumab, an anti-CD2 antibody, on alloreactive T-cell subsets in allogeneic mixed lymphocyte reactions made from human PBMCs. Study-level results and caveats: Greater diversity appeared to be present in unstimulated naive T cells than in memory T cells, and a substantial contribution to the alloresponse seemed to be made by naive cells. Because sequences at frequencies below about 10^-5 were poorly captured, only a minor fraction of alloreactive clones could be mapped back to unstimulated subsets. Siplizumab significantly reduced the cumulative frequency of alloreactive sequences traceable to unstimulated CD4+ memory T cells. Roughly 75-97% of proliferating CD4+ or CD8+ clones could not be assigned a naive or memory phenotype. Among mappable alloreactive CD4+ clones, an average Treg-derived fraction of roughly 71% was observed with siplizumab, compared with 25% to 30% in control reactions. The suppressive function of proliferating Tregs from siplizumab cultures was not functionally confirmed.

Sorted unstimulated T cells, along with proliferating T cells recovered from mixed lymphocyte reactions, underwent TCRbeta CDR3 sequencing. Fresh whole blood from around eleven HLA-typed healthy donors served as the source for isolating PBMCs. To map where alloreactive clones came from, CD4+ non-regulatory T cells in the unstimulated state were FACS-sorted. In regard to this clone: Which antigen it targets is not known. The record has no base qualities; no much larger clone is one base away.

The protocol used for the library was the immunoSEQ multiplex PCR assay. The deep sequencing platform assayed about 90,000 TCR templates per sample. Genomic DNA extracted from sorted T cells was used for TCRbeta CDR3 sequencing. The original methods were these. The R programming language was used for the clonal analysis of the TCRbeta CDR3 data. Comparing unstimulated samples against CFSE-low samples taken after the reaction was how alloreactive CD4+ and CD8+ clones were defined. Alloreactive CD4+ clones were assigned to regulatory or non-regulatory origin by matching sequences to sorted unstimulated Treg and non-Treg repertoires. Imported from immuneACCESS, the table was reduced by TCRdb to in-frame sequences with V and J called. These copies leave out some clones; in studies compared against another copy, an unresolved V gene accounts for under half, and the cause of the remainder is not known. Clone size and V and J calls were adopted from that table, with D and trimming inferred from the DNA. The sample table records some 97,000 clones; about 94% of these occur just once. The biggest ten clones account for 1% to 1.5% of the sample.

The germline V gene sets CDR1 to SNHLY and CDR2 to FYNNEI. From the cysteine up to the phenylalanine, the CDR3 has a length of 12 residues. Only the CDR3 region is kept as DNA, spanning 36 bases read in frame from base 1. The trim is 3 bases for V and 3 bases for J, with a gap of 5 bases between the germline ends. The rearrangement joined TRBV2 to TRBJ1-1; no D segment can be confidently identified. The TCR sequence derives from a human donor in good health. Sequencing was done on a sample of non-Treg CD4+ T cells sorted from blood. This specimen's cell subset or site label, per the study, means: FACS-sorted unstimulated CD4+ non-regulatory T cells. The DNA reads as follows: TGTGCCAGCAGTGACACAGACACTGAAGCTTTCTTT. It translates as CASSDTDTEAFF.